The rows below give T cell receptor beta chains drawn from one sample of a study of T cell repertoires in cytomegalovirus infection. Each CDR3 protein is one row after TCRdb ran MiXCR on the reads. The table has fewer than 650,000 distinct CDR3 sequences, 40% seen once; the top ten hold more than 40%. Antigen specificity for these receptors is unknown. This material consisted of cultured PBMCs, taken from culture after CMV antigen stimulation. The origin of the receptors is a human donor in good health (CMV status not recorded). Some clones in this sample may be carry-over from other donors' samples. Both conserved end residues are part of each CDR3. The order of the fields is J gene, clone size, CDR3 length, V gene, D gene, CDR3 protein, CDR3 DNA. The D gene is left open where the match is weak. Clone size is shown for a subset of rows, as once, few, many or a class of expanded clone.

TRBJ2-1 | . | 16 | TRBV7-6 | . | CASSLYRASPYNEQFF | TGTGCCAGCAGCTTATACAGGGCGTCGCCCTACAATGAGCAGTTCTTC
TRBJ1-1 | . | 15 | TRBV7-9 | . | CASSARGGLSTEAFF | TGTGCCAGCAGCGCCCGGGGCGGTTTGAGCACTGAAGCTTTCTTT
TRBJ1-5 | . | 16 | TRBV19 | TRBD1 | CASNTPRTGGNQPQHF | TGTGCCAGTAACACCCCCCGGACAGGGGGCAATCAGCCCCAGCATTTT
TRBJ1-4 | . | 13 | TRBV20-1 | . | CSARDQGYEKLFF | TGCAGTGCTAGAGATCAGGGGTACGAAAAACTGTTTTTT
TRBJ2-5 | few | 15 | TRBV27 | TRBD2 | CASSLFYGAGETQYF | TGTGCCAGCAGTTTGTTTTACGGAGCGGGGGAGACCCAGTACTTC
TRBJ2-3 | few | 16 | TRBV7-8 | . | CASSPGDISGVDTQYF | TGTGCCAGCAGCCCAGGGGACATATCTGGGGTAGATACGCAGTATTTT
TRBJ2-3 | . | 14 | TRBV20-1 | . | CSASQGVFTDTQYF | TGCAGTGCTTCCCAGGGAGTATTCACAGATACGCAGTATTTT
TRBJ2-1 | few | 15 | TRBV6-2/TRBV6-3 | . | CASTGRETLYNEQFF | TGTGCCAGCACCGGAAGGGAGACTCTCTACAATGAGCAGTTCTTC
TRBJ2-3 | . | 13 | TRBV15 | . | CATSRVSTDTQYF | TGTGCCACCAGCAGAGTGAGCACAGATACGCAGTATTTT
TRBJ2-3 | few | 15 | TRBV6-2/TRBV6-3 | TRBD2 | CASSTPSGSWDTQYF | TGTGCCAGCAGTACCCCTAGCGGGAGCTGGGATACGCAGTATTTT
TRBJ1-5 | . | 14 | TRBV7-2 | . | CASSLVFVYQPQHF | TGTGCCAGCAGCTTAGTGTTCGTCTATCAGCCCCAGCATTTT
TRBJ2-7 | few | 17 | TRBV6-2/TRBV6-3 | TRBD2 | CASNRPPGTSGTYEQYF | TGTGCCAGCAACAGACCCCCCGGGACTAGCGGGACCTACGAGCAGTACTTC
TRBJ2-2 | few | 16 | TRBV6-5 | . | CASSYDRPRGTGELFF | TGTGCCAGCAGTTACGACAGGCCCCGTGGCACCGGGGAGCTGTTTTTT
TRBJ1-5 | few | 15 | TRBV12-3/TRBV12-4 | . | CASSSRPTYNQPQHF | TGTGCCAGCAGTTCGCGACCGACCTATAATCAGCCCCAGCATTTT
TRBJ2-1 | . | 19 | TRBV7-9 | TRBD2 | CASSLVPLTSGATYNEQFF | TGTGCCAGCAGCTTAGTCCCCCTGACTAGCGGAGCTACCTACAATGAGCAGTTCTTC
TRBJ2-5 | . | 16 | TRBV19 | TRBD2 | CASSPRRRGRQETQYF | TGTGCCAGTAGTCCCCGGAGGCGGGGGAGACAAGAGACCCAGTACTTC
TRBJ1-5 | few | 14 | TRBV7-9 | TRBD1 | CASSARTGGQPQHF | TGTGCCAGCAGCGCTCGGACAGGAGGGCAGCCCCAGCATTTT
TRBJ2-7 | . | 15 | TRBV2 | TRBD1 | CASSADRGGVYEQYF | TGTGCCAGCAGTGCGGACAGGGGGGGAGTTTACGAGCAGTACTTC
TRBJ1-1 | . | 13 | TRBV2 | . | CASSEEGGTEAFF | TGTGCCAGCAGTGAAGAGGGAGGAACTGAAGCTTTCTTT
TRBJ1-2 | few | 15 | TRBV7-8 | TRBD1 | CASSQDTGVNYGYTF | TGTGCCAGCAGCCAAGATACAGGGGTCAACTATGGCTACACCTTC